This T cell receptor (beta chain) was profiled in a study of CD8 T cells in ankylosing spondylitis. A single record per CDR3 protein comes from TCRdb applying MiXCR to the 5' RACE reads. The data contain under 130,000 distinct CDR3 sequences, approximately 25% of them singletons. Trimming removed 1 base at V and 6 bases at J, with 13 bases between. The CDR3 consists of 14 residues. Per the germline V gene, CDR1 is SGHRS and CDR2 is YFSETQ. The sequenced sample was synovial fluid, either unsorted or a sorted T cell fraction (not recorded which). The chain is built from TRBV5-1 and TRBJ1-2, with D possibly matching TRBD1 (5 bases). This clonotype originated in a male donor with ankylosing spondylitis. The CDR3 spells CASSLPQGVDGYTF. CDR3 DNA sequence: TGCGCCAGCAGCTTGCCCCAGGGTGTGGATGGCTACACCTTC.